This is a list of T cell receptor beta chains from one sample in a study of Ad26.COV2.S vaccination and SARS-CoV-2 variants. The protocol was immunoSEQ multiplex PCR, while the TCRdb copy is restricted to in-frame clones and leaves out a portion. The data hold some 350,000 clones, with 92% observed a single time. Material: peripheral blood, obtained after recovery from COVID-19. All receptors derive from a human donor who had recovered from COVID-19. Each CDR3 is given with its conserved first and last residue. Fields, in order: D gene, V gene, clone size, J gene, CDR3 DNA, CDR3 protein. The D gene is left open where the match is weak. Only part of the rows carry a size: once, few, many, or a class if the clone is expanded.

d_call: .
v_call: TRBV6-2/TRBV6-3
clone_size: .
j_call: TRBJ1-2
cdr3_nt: TGTGCCAGCAGTACCCCGGGGTTGGCAGGTTTGCGCGGCTACACCTTC
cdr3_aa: CASSTPGLAGLRGYTF

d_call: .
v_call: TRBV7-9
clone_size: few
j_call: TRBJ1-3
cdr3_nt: TGTGCCAGCAGCTTCGGGAGGGGATTAAATCGCGGAAACACCATATATTTT
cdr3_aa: CASSFGRGLNRGNTIYF

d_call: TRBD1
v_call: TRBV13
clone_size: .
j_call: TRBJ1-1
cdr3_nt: TGTGCCAGCAGCTTGGGACAGGGAGGGGCTGAAGCTTTCTTT
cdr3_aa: CASSLGQGGAEAFF

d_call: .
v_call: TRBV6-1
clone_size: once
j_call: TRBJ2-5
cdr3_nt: TGTGCCAGCAGTGACCCGCCGACAGGTACAAACGGCCCGTACTTC
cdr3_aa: CASSDPPTGTNGPYF

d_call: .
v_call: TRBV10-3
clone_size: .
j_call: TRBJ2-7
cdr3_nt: TGTGCCATCAGTGATGTTGGATTTACTGACGAGCAGTACTTC
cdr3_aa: CAISDVGFTDEQYF

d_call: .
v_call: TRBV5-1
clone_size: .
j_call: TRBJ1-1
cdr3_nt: TGCGCCAGCAGCTTGGGGGCCGGGAACACTGAAGCTTTCTTT
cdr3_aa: CASSLGAGNTEAFF

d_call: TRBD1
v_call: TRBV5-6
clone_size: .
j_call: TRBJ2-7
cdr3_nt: TGTGCCAGCAGCTCGACAGGGACGGAAACCTACGAGCAGTACTTC
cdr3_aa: CASSSTGTETYEQYF

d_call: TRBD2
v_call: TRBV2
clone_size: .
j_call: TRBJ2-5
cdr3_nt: TGTGCCAGCAGTGATCGGGGGGGACAAGAGACCCAGTACTTC
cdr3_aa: CASSDRGGQETQYF

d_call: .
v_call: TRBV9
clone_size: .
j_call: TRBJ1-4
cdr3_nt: TGTGCCAGCAGCGCCCAGGCAGCTAATGAAAAACTGTTTTTT
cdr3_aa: CASSAQAANEKLFF

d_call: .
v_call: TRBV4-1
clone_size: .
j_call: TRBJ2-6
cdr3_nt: TGCGCCAGCAGCCAAGAACCCGGGGGCACTGGGGCCAACGTCCTGACTTTC
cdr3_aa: CASSQEPGGTGANVLTF

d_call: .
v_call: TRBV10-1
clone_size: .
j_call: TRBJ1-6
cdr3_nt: TGCGCCAGTCTCGACAGCTTTAATTCACCCCTCCACTTT
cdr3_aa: CASLDSFNSPLHF

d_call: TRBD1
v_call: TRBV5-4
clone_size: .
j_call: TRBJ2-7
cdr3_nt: TGTGCCAGCAGCTTACAGCCGGGACAGGGAACCTACGAGCAGTACTTC
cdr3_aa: CASSLQPGQGTYEQYF

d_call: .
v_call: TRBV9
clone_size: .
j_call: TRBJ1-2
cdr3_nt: TGTGCCAGCAGCGAGGATGGCGCAGAGGGGTACTATGGCTACACCTTC
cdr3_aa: CASSEDGAEGYYGYTF

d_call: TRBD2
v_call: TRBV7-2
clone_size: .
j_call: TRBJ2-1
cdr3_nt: TGTGCCAGCAGCTCGGGACTAGCGGGGCACAATGAGCAGTTCTTC
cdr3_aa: CASSSGLAGHNEQFF